One TCR beta chain is described in this entry. Its cognate antigen is unknown. MiXCR, applied by TCRdb to the reads, yields one record per CDR3 protein. Of roughly 68,000 distinct CDR3 sequences in the sample, around 68% were seen once. Germline CDR1 and CDR2: SGHRS and YFSETQ. V dropped 0 bases and J dropped 4 bases, with 10 bases sitting between them. The length of the CDR3 is 15 residues. The data were obtained in a study of type 1 regulatory T cells. At the level of the study: This in vitro CD4 product, T-allo10, is enriched for Tr1 cells and alloantigen-specific.

The genes are TRBV5-1 and TRBJ2-2, with D possibly matching TRBD1 (5 bases). The sequence was collected from a human donor in good health. What was sequenced was cultured T cells, either the whole culture or a sorted T cell fraction (not recorded which). Regarding subset: Tr1-enriched cell product generated in vitro against host alloantigens. DNA of the CDR3: TGCGCCAGCAGCTTGGAAAGCCAGGGCACCGGGGAGCTGTTTTTT. Protein: CASSLESQGTGELFF. The full variable domain, its missing parts supplied by reference TRBV5-1 and TRBJ2-2, is KAGVTQTPRYLIKTRGQQVTLSCSPISGHRSVSWYQQTPGQGLQFLFEYFSETQRNKGNFPGRFSGRQFSNSRSEMNVSTLELGDSALYLCASSLESQGTGELFFGEGSRLTVL.